Each of the 28 T cell receptor beta chains below was sequenced from the same sample in a study of T cells in Graves' hyperthyroidism and ophthalmopathy. The investigators amplified TCR beta CDR3 regions from RNA transcripts. TCR CDR3 regions were first amplified by RT-PCR with HTBI primers. TCRdb redid the calling of the multiplex PCR reads with MiXCR, one entry per CDR3 protein. The table shows approximately 870,000 distinct CDR3 sequences, with around 38% occurring only once. The sequenced sample was blood. All receptors come from a man between 18 and 29 years old with Graves' hyperthyroidism.

This clonotype turned up a few times. The gene calls are TRBV20-1 and TRBJ1-5; D remains unclear. V shed 3 bases and J shed 7 bases, with 10 bases lying between them. There are 12 residues in the CDR3. The V gene's germline CDR1 is DFQATT and CDR2 SNEGSKA (reference sequence). CDR3 residues: CSASEGAQPQHF. The CDR3 DNA reads as TGCAGTGCTAGCGAGGGTGCCCAGCCCCAGCATTTT.

This clonotype was observed at least ten times. V and J are TRBV9 and TRBJ1-5; 8 bases agree with TRBD1. Germline V gives CDR1 SGDLS, CDR2 YYNGEE. Trimming took 0 bases from V and 8 from J; bases not matched to a gene: 7. The CDR3 runs 15 residues. CDR3 bases: TGTGCCAGCAGCGTAGGGACAGGGCATCAAGAGCCCCAGCATTTT. It yields the protein CASSVGTGHQEPQHF.

This clonotype appeared once. This chain links TRBV29-1 with TRBJ2-7; either TRBD1 or TRBD2 may fit D (5 bases each). V dropped 8 bases and J dropped 6 bases, with 11 bases sitting between them. CDR1 is SQVTM, CDR2 ANQGSEA, per germline. This CDR3 has 10 amino acids. The CDR3 protein is CSHEGREQYF. The DNA of the CDR3 is TGCAGCCATGAGGGGCGCGAGCAGTACTTC.

This clonotype was picked up a small number of times. The chain has TRBV6-6 and TRBJ2-7, with TRBD1 as a possible D gene (6 bases). The CDR3 contains 14 residues. The germline CDR1 and CDR2 sequences are MNHNY and SVGAGI (reference sequence). Trimming pared 0 bases from V and 5 bases from J, leaving 11 bases between. CDR3 sequence (DNA): TGTGCCAGCAGTTACTCGACAGGCACCCACGAGCAGTACTTC. This gives the protein CASSYSTGTHEQYF.

This clonotype was counted a single time. The germline gene is not matched at one end of the junction; a read error may be the cause. V and J are TRBV20-1 and TRBJ1-2; weak D call: TRBD1 (5 bases). The CDR3 sequence is 13 residues long. CDR1 and CDR2 from the germline V gene are DFQATT and SNEGSKA (reference sequence). The chain's CDR3 is CSARAGHLYSYTF. CDR3 nucleotides: TGCAGTGCTAGAGCCGGACACCTCTATAGCTACACCTTC.

The rearrangement uses TRBV3-1 and TRBJ2-7; D may be TRBD1 (5 bases). The V end lost 6 bases, the J end lost 3 bases, and 15 bases lay between the germline ends. The CDR3 is 14 amino acids. Germline CDR1 is LGHDT and CDR2 is YNNKEL (reference sequence). The CDR3 region has the DNA TGTGCCAGCAGTCCTCCGGACATGAGCTACGAGCAGTACTTC. Protein: CASSPPDMSYEQYF.

As regards this clonotype: One junction end does not reproduce the germline sequence, and a read error may be involved. The V call is TRBV10-3, the J call TRBJ1-1, with 9 positions matching TRBD1. The CDR3 runs to 13 residues. CDR1 and CDR2 (germline): ENHRY, SYGVKD. The CDR3 spells CATRRTGDTEAFF. DNA of the CDR3: TGTGCCACCAGGAGGACAGGGGACACTGAAGCCTTCTTT.

This clonotype was observed a few times. A read error may produce the germline difference seen at one junction end. The J gene is TRBJ2-7, the V gene TRBV5-1; D is undetermined. The CDR3 sequence is 13 residues long. The germline V gene encodes CDR1 SGHRS and CDR2 YFSETQ. The CDR3 DNA follows: TGTGCCAGCAGTTACTCTTCGGCAGTTTTGCAGTACTTC. Protein: CASSYSSAVLQYF. The whole variable domain, filled in from reference TRBV5-1 and TRBJ2-7, reads KAGVTQTPRYLIKTRGQQVTLSCSPISGHRSVSWYQQTPGQGLQFLFEYFSETQRNKGNFPGRFSGRQFSNSRSEMNVSTLELGDSALYLCASSYSSAVLQYFGPGTRLTVT.

The gene calls are TRBV20-1 and TRBJ2-2; D is perhaps TRBD1 or TRBD2 (6 bases each). CDR1 DFQATT and CDR2 SNEGSKA come from the germline V gene (reference sequence). V was pared by 3 bases and J by 2 bases, with 19 bases between. This CDR3 is 17 amino acids long. In DNA, the CDR3 is TGCAGTGCTAGTTCCGGAGGGGGGCCCCAAAACACCGGGGAGCTGTTTTTT. The encoded protein is CSASSGGGPQNTGELFF.

This clonotype occurred many times. The chain is built from TRBV20-1 and TRBJ1-1; maybe TRBD1 (6 bases). The V end lost 6 bases, the J end lost 5 bases, and 19 bases lay between the germline ends. CDR3 length: 14 amino acids. Germline assignment: CDR1 DFQATT and CDR2 SNEGSKA (reference sequence). The CDR3 sequence is CSALNRVAVTEAFF. The CDR3 DNA follows: TGCAGTGCCTTAAACAGGGTGGCGGTGACTGAAGCTTTCTTT.

The table lists this clonotype with many counts. The V and J genes are TRBV20-1 and TRBJ1-4; 8 positions match TRBD1. The germline V gene encodes CDR1 DFQATT and CDR2 SNEGSKA (reference sequence). Trimming at V came to 1 base and at J to 8 bases, leaving 3 bases not matched to a gene. The CDR3 consists of 13 residues. CDR3 nucleotides: TGCAGTGCTAGAGCAGGGGGCGCGGAAAAACTGTTTTTT. Its translation: CSARAGGAEKLFF.

Note on this clonotype: A junction end diverges from the germline sequence, so it may reflect a read error. The chain recombines TRBV7-2 with TRBJ2-7; possible D gene TRBD1, 6 bases. This CDR3 has 16 amino acids. Germline CDR1 and CDR2: SGHTA and FQGNSA. CDR3 nucleotide sequence: TGCGCCAGCAGCCAAGTATCTGGGACACGGCCCTACGAGCAGTACTTC. This codes for CASSQVSGTRPYEQYF.

The rearrangement joins TRBV6-6 to TRBJ2-6; D remains unclear. The CDR3 runs 13 residues. Trimming took off 6 bases at V and 3 bases at J, with 6 bases between the two ends. Germline V CDR1 and CDR2: MNHNY, SVGAGI (reference sequence). Written as DNA, the CDR3 is TGTGCCAGCAGCCAAAATGGGGCCAACGTCCTGACTTTC. Amino acid sequence: CASSQNGANVLTF.

This chain joins TRBV10-3 and TRBJ1-5; 9 bases line up with TRBD1. This CDR3 is 14 amino acids long. The junction had 2 bases not matched to a gene; V was cut back by 3 bases and J by 5 bases. The germline V gene encodes CDR1 ENHRY and CDR2 SYGVKD. CDR3 in DNA: TGTGCCATCAGTGAAACAGGGGGCTATCAGCCCCAGCATTTT. Its translation is CAISETGGYQPQHF.

In its sample, this clonotype was seen a few times. V is TRBV11-3 and J is TRBJ2-2; unclear D gene. Germline CDR1 is SGHNT and CDR2 is YENEEA. There are 12 residues in the CDR3. V lost 3 bases and J lost 6, with 5 bases in between. CDR3 region: CASSFQPGELFF. The CDR3 DNA reads TGTGCCAGCAGCTTCCAGCCCGGGGAGCTGTTTTTT.

This clonotype was seen many times. This sequence joins TRBV29-1 and TRBJ1-1, with 8 bases lining up with TRBD1. This CDR3 has 14 residues. V lost 1 base, J lost 4 bases, and 5 bases stayed unmatched. Looked up from germline, CDR1 is SQVTM and CDR2 is ANQGSEA. CDR3 amino acids: CSVEGQGAGTEAFF. For the CDR3, the DNA is TGCAGCGTTGAAGGGCAGGGGGCAGGCACTGAAGCTTTCTTT.

The chain uses TRBV20-1 and TRBJ1-3; no clear D. CDR3 length: 15 residues. Trimming shortened V by 4 bases and J by 5 bases, and 18 bases separated the two germline ends. The germline V gene encodes CDR1 DFQATT and CDR2 SNEGSKA (reference sequence). CDR3 protein: CSAKPSLGFRNTIYF. The CDR3 DNA reads as TGCAGTGCTAAGCCTTCCCTGGGATTCAGAAACACCATATATTTT.

This clonotype occurred many times. The V gene is TRBV7-2, the J gene TRBJ1-2; TRBD1 matches 9 bases. The V gene end was trimmed by 4 bases and the J gene end by 4 bases; junction bases not matched to a gene: 7. CDR3 length: 15 residues. Germline-derived CDR1 and CDR2 are SGHTA and FQGNSA. The CDR3 loop is CASSWDRVEGYGYTF. The CDR3 nucleotides read TGTGCCAGCAGCTGGGACAGGGTGGAAGGCTATGGCTACACCTTC. The whole variable domain, filled in from reference TRBV7-2 and TRBJ1-2, reads GAGVSQSPSNKVTEKGKDVELRCDPISGHTALYWYRQSLGQGLEFLIYFQGNSAPDKSGLPSDRFSAERTGGSVSTLTIQRTQQEDSAVYLCASSWDRVEGYGYTFGSGTRLTVV.

This clonotype was observed a few times. The CDR3 nucleotides are TGTGCCAGCAGCACCGTCAGGGACAGCTACGGTGCCCAGTACTTC. Residues: CASSTVRDSYGAQYF. The rearrangement joins TRBV11-2 to TRBJ2-5; TRBD1 matches 7 bases. Germline V lookup: CDR1 SGHAT, CDR2 FQNNGV. V lost 5 bases and J lost 9; bases outside the gene matches: 15. The CDR3 is 15 amino acids.

This clonotype was picked up a small number of times. The V gene is TRBV7-2, the J gene TRBJ2-5; possible D gene TRBD2, 6 bases. Germline assignment: CDR1 SGHTA and CDR2 FQGNSA. Trimming took 5 bases from V and 1 from J, leaving 20 bases between them. The CDR3 spans 17 residues. The CDR3 protein is CASSPSPRGTFQETQYF. In nucleotides, the CDR3 is TGTGCCAGCAGCCCCAGCCCGCGGGGCACCTTCCAAGAGACCCAGTACTTC.

This clonotype has more than one count but fewer than ten. This sequence joins TRBV7-9 and TRBJ2-5; TRBD1 might be the D (5 bases). Deletions cut 5 bases from V and 1 base from J, with 11 bases between. From germline, CDR1 is SEHNR and CDR2 FQNEAQ (reference sequence). CDR3 size: 14 residues. CDR3 sequence (DNA): TGTGCCAGCAGCCCGACAGAACTCCAAGAGACCCAGTACTTC. Translated, it gives CASSPTELQETQYF.

Points on this clonotype: A single base separates this from a much larger clone, so it may be a read error. The rearrangement joins TRBV7-2 to TRBJ1-2, with TRBD1 matching 8 bases. The CDR3 is made up of 14 amino acids. Germline assignment: CDR1 SGHTA and CDR2 FQGNSA. The trim removed 4 bases at V and 6 bases at J, leaving 7 bases unmatched. This CDR3 reads CASSWGDRSHGYTF. The CDR3 nucleotides are TGTGCCAGCAGCTGGGGGGACAGGAGCCATGGCTACACCTTC.

This clonotype came up many times. The J gene is TRBJ1-6, the V gene TRBV7-9, with D hard to call. V lost 4 bases, J lost 8 bases, and 9 bases lay in between. Germline V gives CDR1 SEHNR, CDR2 FQNEAQ (reference sequence). This CDR3 comprises 13 residues. The CDR3: CASSYPADSPLHF. In nucleotides, the CDR3 is TGTGCCAGCAGCTACCCGGCGGATTCACCCCTCCACTTT.

This clonotype turned up a few times. The chain links TRBV7-8 to TRBJ2-2; the D gene could be TRBD1 or TRBD2 (6 bases each). Germline V gene lookup returns CDR1 SGHVS and CDR2 FQNEAQ. CDR3 length equals 17 residues. The V and J ends lost 5 bases and 6 bases respectively, with 22 bases between them. In DNA form, the CDR3 reads TGTGCCAGCAGCCCGCCCCCGGGAGAGGGGGTGGCCGGGGAGCTGTTTTTT. It codes for CASSPPPGEGVAGELFF. The full variable domain, completed using reference TRBV7-8 and TRBJ2-2, is GAGVSQSPRYKVAKRGQDVALRCDPISGHVSLFWYQQALGQGPEFLTYFQNEAQLDKSGLPSDRFFAERPEGSVSTLKIQRTQQEDSAVYLCASSPPPGEGVAGELFFGEGSRLTVL.

The chain has TRBV29-1 and TRBJ2-5; D possibly corresponds to TRBD1 (6 bases). Trimming took off 6 bases at V and 2 bases at J, with 13 bases between the two ends. Germline V gene lookup returns CDR1 SQVTM and CDR2 ANQGSEA. The CDR3 contains 13 residues. In DNA form, the CDR3 reads TGCAGCGTCGCGTGGGGGCAACAAGAGACCCAGTACTTC. Translation: CSVAWGQQETQYF. Using reference TRBV29-1 and TRBJ2-5 for the parts outside the CDR3, the full variable domain is SAVISQKPSRDICQRGTSLTIQCQVDSQVTMMFWYRQQPGQSLTLIATANQGSEATYESGFVIDKFPISRPNLTFSTLTVSNMSPEDSSIYLCSVAWGQQETQYFGPGTRLLVL.

This chain joins TRBV10-3 and TRBJ1-2; possible D gene TRBD1, 5 bases. CDR1 and CDR2 from the germline V gene are ENHRY and SYGVKD. This CDR3 comprises 13 residues. The V gene lost 4 bases and the J gene lost 6 bases, with 12 bases spanning the gap. As DNA, the CDR3 is TGTGCCATCAGTGGAGGGCAGGGCGATGGCTACACCTTC. Translation gives CAISGGQGDGYTF.

V and J are TRBV4-1 and TRBJ1-1, with a weak D call TRBD1 (5 bases). The CDR3 sequence is 17 residues long. Trimming took off 4 bases at V and 6 bases at J, with 24 bases between the two ends. CDR1 and CDR2 (germline): MGHRA, YSYEKL. CDR3 bases: TGCGCCAGCAGCCCCAGAGCCAGGGCTGAGGGCACCGCTGAAGCTTTCTTT. Protein sequence: CASSPRARAEGTAEAFF.

This chain uses TRBV12-3 or TRBV12-4 with TRBJ2-7; TRBD1 matches 9 bases. This CDR3 is 16 amino acids long. The junction had 8 bases not matched to a gene; V was cut back by 3 bases and J by 2 bases. DNA of the CDR3: TGTGCCAGCAGTTTGGGACGGGGACAGGGTCCCTACGAGCAGTACTTC. Translated: CASSLGRGQGPYEQYF.